These 28 T cell receptor beta chains share one sample of origin, sequenced in a study of cytomegalovirus exposure and HLA in healthy donors. PCR used 60 Vbeta primers and 13 Jbeta primers. The repertoire was sequenced with immunoSEQ multiplex PCR; TCRdb's copy has only in-frame clones and lacks some. The sample yields approximately 190,000 clones, 84% seen once. The specimen was PBMCs. Receptors were obtained from a woman in her 50s in good health and CMV-seropositive.

The V call is TRBV27, the J call TRBJ2-2; tentatively, D is TRBD1 (6 bases). The CDR3 loop spans 16 amino acids. The germline CDR1 and CDR2 sequences are MNHEY and SMNVEV (reference sequence). V lost 7 bases to trimming and J lost 12 bases, with 27 bases between them. CDR3: CASTSPSRDIVPKLFF. For the CDR3, the DNA is TGTGCCAGCACCTCCCCGTCCCGGGACATTGTGCCGAAGCTGTTTTTT.

The chain carries TRBV6-5 and TRBJ1-3; possible D gene TRBD1, 5 bases. The germline V and J ends were trimmed by 6 bases and 0 bases, with 9 bases remaining between them. This CDR3 region has 14 residues. Germline CDR1 is MNHEY and CDR2 is SVGAGI. The CDR3 reads CASRSGGSGNTIYF. The DNA of the CDR3 is TGTGCCAGCAGGTCCGGGGGCTCTGGAAACACCATATATTTT.

The CDR3 sequence is CASSLYAPGAGEKLFF. The CDR3 DNA reads TGTGCCAGCAGCCTATACGCCCCCGGGGCGGGGGAAAAACTGTTTTTT. The chain links TRBV7-2 to TRBJ1-4; tentatively, D is TRBD1 (5 bases). CDR1 and CDR2 (germline): SGHTA, FQGNSA. The CDR3 has 16 amino acids. Trimming cost V 5 bases and J 8 bases, with 21 bases left between them.

The V gene is TRBV28, the J gene TRBJ1-6, with D uncertain. The CDR3 runs 16 residues. Per the germline V gene, CDR1 is MDHEN and CDR2 is SYDVKM. V was cut by 1 base and J by 2 bases, with 9 bases left in between. The CDR3 region has the DNA TGTGCCAGCAGTTTATCTGGGAGGACCTATAATTCACCCCTCCACTTT. The encoded protein is CASSLSGRTYNSPLHF. The entire variable domain, with the rest obtained from reference TRBV28 and TRBJ1-6, is as follows: DVKVTQSSRYLVKRTGEKVFLECVQDMDHENMFWYRQDPGLGLRLIYFSYDVKMKEKGDIPEGYSVSREKKERFSLILESASTNQTSMYLCASSLSGRTYNSPLHFGNGTRLTVT.

This clone showed up just a few times. The chain recombines TRBV5-1 with TRBJ1-1, with 10 bases that match TRBD1. Unmatched junction bases numbered 4, after V lost 4 bases and J lost 7 bases. Germline V gene lookup returns CDR1 SGHRS and CDR2 YFSETQ. This CDR3 contains 13 residues. CDR3: CASSPRTGGEAFF. The CDR3 bases are TGCGCCAGCAGCCCGCGGACAGGGGGTGAAGCTTTCTTT.

V is TRBV14 and J is TRBJ2-5; no reliable D call. Germline-derived CDR1 and CDR2 are SGHDN and FVKESK. This CDR3 comprises 12 residues. With 1 base removed from V and 5 bases from J, the gap between germline ends came to 5 bases. The CDR3 loop reads CASSQVRETQYF. CDR3 bases: TGTGCCAGCAGCCAAGTCAGGGAGACCCAGTACTTC. The full variable domain, completed using reference TRBV14 and TRBJ2-5, is EAGVTQFPSHSVIEKGQTVTLRCDPISGHDNLYWYRRVMGKEIKFLLHFVKESKQDESGMPNNRFLAERTGGTYSTLKVQPAELEDSGVYFCASSQVRETQYFGPGTRLLVL.

CDR3 bases: TGTGCCAGCTCCCGAAGAGGGGACTCCCTTATAAAGACCCAGTACTTC. It is translated as CASSRRGDSLIKTQYF. V is TRBV11-2 and J is TRBJ2-5; D perhaps matches TRBD2 (6 bases). The CDR3 has 16 residues. Germline V lookup: CDR1 SGHAT, CDR2 FQNNGV. Deletions cut 8 bases from V and 6 bases from J, with 25 bases between.

This chain uses TRBV5-6 with TRBJ1-2; D remains ambiguous. The CDR3 spans 13 residues. The V end lost 3 bases, the J end lost 3 bases, and 9 bases lay between the germline ends. The V gene's germline CDR1 is SGHDT and CDR2 YYEEEE. The CDR3 DNA sequence: TGTGCCAGCAGCTCTTGGGCACACTATGGCTACACCTTC. This codes for CASSSWAHYGYTF.

This clone has a single count. The chain combines TRBV5-6 with TRBJ2-4; 8 bases match TRBD1. Germline trimming cut 4 bases from V and 8 bases from J; bases unmatched to any gene: 8. Germline CDR1 SGHDT, CDR2 YYEEEE. CDR3 size: 14 residues. CDR3 nucleotide sequence: TGTGCCAGCAGCCCCGGGACAGGAGGGGACATTCAGTACTTC. This gives the protein CASSPGTGGDIQYF.

Comment on this clone: The junction shows a germline mismatch at one end, possibly a read error. This CDR3 reads CSSSQAATNEKLFF. For the CDR3, the DNA is TGTTCCAGCAGCCAAGCTGCAACTAATGAAAAACTGTTTTTT. The chain employs TRBV7-9 and TRBJ1-4; D is unresolved. This CDR3 spans 14 amino acids. Germline V gene sequence: CDR1 SEHNR, CDR2 FQNEAQ (reference sequence).

The J gene is TRBJ2-3, the V gene TRBV2; 7 nucleotides align to TRBD2. The ends lost 3 bases at V and 0 bases at J; junction bases unmatched: 9. CDR1 and CDR2 (germline): SNHLY, FYNNEI. The CDR3 is 17 residues long. CDR3 sequence: CASSEDPSGASTDTQYF. The DNA of the CDR3 is TGTGCCAGCAGTGAGGACCCTAGCGGCGCTAGCACAGATACGCAGTATTTT.

V gene TRBV19 combines with J gene TRBJ2-3; 12 bases match TRBD2. V lost 0 bases, J lost 9 bases, and 7 bases stayed unmatched. Germline assignment: CDR1 LNHDA and CDR2 SQIVND (reference sequence). This CDR3 comprises 16 residues. CDR3 sequence reads: CASSIEASGGVETQYF. CDR3 nucleotide sequence: TGTGCCAGTAGTATAGAAGCTAGCGGGGGGGTTGAGACGCAGTATTTT. Supplemented by reference TRBV19 and TRBJ2-3, the full variable domain reads DGGITQSPKYLFRKEGQNVTLSCEQNLNHDAMYWYRQDPGQGLRLIYYSQIVNDFQKGDIAEGYSVSREKKESFPLTVTSAQKNPTAFYLCASSIEASGGVETQYFGPGTRLTVL.

This clone was counted once. This chain uses TRBV15 with TRBJ1-1; D not resolved. Germline CDR1 LNHNV, CDR2 YYDKDF (reference sequence). The ends were cut back, 3 bases at V and 1 base at J, with 12 bases in the middle. There are 15 residues in the CDR3. The CDR3 DNA reads as TGTGCCACCAGCAGGGCGAGGGAGGGGAACACTGAAGCTTTCTTT. The encoded protein is CATSRAREGNTEAFF.

The V gene is TRBV6-1, the J gene TRBJ1-1, with a possible D match to TRBD1 (5 bases). This CDR3 is built from 13 residues. Germline V gives CDR1 MNHNS, CDR2 SASEGT. V was trimmed by 8 bases and J by 4 bases, leaving 14 bases between them. CDR3: CASSGRDVTEAFF. The CDR3 DNA reads TGTGCCAGCTCCGGCAGGGATGTCACTGAAGCTTTCTTT.

The V call is TRBV4-1, the J call TRBJ1-2; 8 bases are shared with TRBD1. CDR1 is MGHRA, CDR2 YSYEKL, per germline. Losses at the gene ends were 0 bases for V and 5 bases for J; bases not matched to a gene: 8. This CDR3 contains 16 residues. In DNA form, the CDR3 reads TGCGCCAGCAGCCAAGATCCAGGGACAGGCTCTTATGGCTACACCTTC. It specifies CASSQDPGTGSYGYTF.

The chain employs TRBV16 and TRBJ2-1; TRBD1 aligns across 8 bases. CDR1 KGHSY and CDR2 FQNENV come from the germline V gene. This CDR3 contains 12 residues. V lost 3 bases, J lost 12 bases, and 4 bases stayed unmatched. CDR3 sequence: CASSHGQGRQFF. Here the CDR3 DNA reads TGTGCCAGCAGCCATGGACAGGGTAGGCAGTTCTTC.

This chain uses TRBV7-9 with TRBJ2-5; the D gene is possibly TRBD2 (7 bases). Germline V lookup: CDR1 SEHNR, CDR2 FQNEAQ (reference sequence). The CDR3 runs 15 residues. Trimming pared 3 bases from V and 4 bases from J, leaving 15 bases between. CDR3 protein: CASSLRGPTGETQYF. The DNA of the CDR3 is TGTGCCAGCAGCTTGCGGGGGCCCACGGGAGAGACCCAGTACTTC.

V is TRBV9 and J is TRBJ2-1, with TRBD2 identical over 8 bases. The germline gives CDR1 SGDLS, CDR2 YYNGEE. Germline trimming cut 0 bases from V and 8 bases from J; bases unmatched to any gene: 1. This CDR3 spans 13 amino acids. The CDR3 is CASSVVSGDEQFF. CDR3 nucleotide sequence: TGTGCCAGCAGCGTAGTTAGCGGGGATGAGCAGTTCTTC.

In this sample, this clone turned up once. The chain links TRBV27 to TRBJ2-2; 8 bases align to TRBD2. With V trimmed by 7 bases and J by 5 bases, 15 bases remained unmatched. CDR3 length: 17 amino acids. The germline V gene encodes CDR1 MNHEY and CDR2 SMNVEV (reference sequence). CDR3 nucleotide sequence: TGTGCCAGCACCCTAGGGTCCGGGAGGGTTCTAACCGGGGAGCTGTTTTTT. Protein: CASTLGSGRVLTGELFF.

V is TRBV10-2 and J is TRBJ2-4, with 7 bases lining up with TRBD2. The J segment lost 0 bases and the V segment lost 6 bases, leaving 11 bases of the junction unmatched. In germline, CDR1 is WSHSY, CDR2 SAAADI. The CDR3 sequence is 17 residues long. The CDR3 DNA reads as TGCGCCAGCAGCTTCCGGGTGGGGGGGGTAGCCAAAAACATTCAGTACTTC. Translated, it gives CASSFRVGGVAKNIQYF.

This clone was found once. V and J are TRBV9 and TRBJ2-3, with 9 bases fitting TRBD2. The J segment lost 5 bases and the V segment lost 4 bases, leaving 5 bases of the junction unmatched. In germline, CDR1 is SGDLS, CDR2 YYNGEE. This CDR3 region has 14 residues. This chain's CDR3 is CASSTSGGLDTQYF. The CDR3 region has the DNA TGTGCCAGCAGCACCAGCGGGGGGTTAGATACGCAGTATTTT.

The CDR3 DNA reads TGTGCCAGCAGCCCCCGGGAAAAAGATGAGCAGTTCTTC. Residues: CASSPREKDEQFF. The rearrangement links TRBV7-9 to TRBJ2-1; D is possibly TRBD2 (5 bases). CDR1 is SEHNR and CDR2 is FQNEAQ in the germline V gene (reference sequence). This CDR3 has 13 residues. V was pared by 5 bases and J by 8 bases, with 13 bases between.

CDR3 DNA: TGTGCCAGCTCACCAGGGACACCTCAAGGCAATCAGCCCCAGCATTTT. Translation gives CASSPGTPQGNQPQHF. The chain combines TRBV18 with TRBJ1-5; weak D call: TRBD1 (6 bases). Germline loops: CDR1 KGHSH, CDR2 LQKENI. The CDR3 is made up of 16 amino acids. Trimming took 2 bases from V and 2 from J, leaving 13 bases between them.

The chain is built from TRBV28 and TRBJ2-5, with 8 bases fitting TRBD2. The J call may not be correct, given that the DNA end is closer to TRBJ2-7. This CDR3 region has 14 residues. Germline lookup yields CDR1 MDHEN and CDR2 SYDVKM. The CDR3, as DNA: TGTGCCATTCTACCAGGTAGCGGGGCTAGCGAGCAGTACTTC. This codes for CAILPGSGASEQYF.

The V gene is TRBV6-1, the J gene TRBJ2-3; TRBD2 matches at 11 bases. The V gene's germline CDR1 is MNHNS and CDR2 SASEGT. The ends lost 8 bases at V and 3 bases at J; junction bases unmatched: 7. This CDR3 is built from 15 residues. CDR3 coding DNA: TGTGCCAGCTATAGCGGGGGGGCCCGGACAGATACGCAGTATTTT. Translating gives CASYSGGARTDTQYF.

The chain uses TRBV6-6 and TRBJ2-7, with a tentative D call TRBD1 (5 bases). Deletions cut 5 bases from V and 5 bases from J, with 16 bases between. Germline lookup yields CDR1 MNHNY and CDR2 SVGAGI (reference sequence). The CDR3 sequence is 14 residues long. For the CDR3, the DNA is TGTGCCAGCAGTCATGCCTATCGCAGGGACGAGCAGTACTTC. Its translation: CASSHAYRRDEQYF.

Worth noting for this clone: Its ends do not fully match the called genes, so a read error is possible. The rearrangement links TRBV13 to TRBJ2-2; tentatively, D is TRBD1 (6 bases). CDR3 length: 15 amino acids. The germline V gene has CDR1 PRHDT and CDR2 FYEKMQ (reference sequence). The CDR3 DNA is TGTGCCAGCAGCCTAGGGACATTCAACACCGGGGAGCTGTTTTTT. Residues: CASSLGTFNTGELFF.

The table lists this clone with a few counts. The chain couples TRBV6-6 to TRBJ1-1, with D perhaps matching TRBD1 (5 bases). Looked up from germline, CDR1 is MNHNY and CDR2 is SVGAGI (reference sequence). The V gene lost 5 bases and the J gene lost 7 bases, with 14 bases spanning the gap. This CDR3 spans 13 amino acids. The CDR3 here is CASSLQVPNEAFF. The CDR3 DNA follows: TGTGCCAGCAGTCTACAGGTCCCCAATGAAGCTTTCTTT.